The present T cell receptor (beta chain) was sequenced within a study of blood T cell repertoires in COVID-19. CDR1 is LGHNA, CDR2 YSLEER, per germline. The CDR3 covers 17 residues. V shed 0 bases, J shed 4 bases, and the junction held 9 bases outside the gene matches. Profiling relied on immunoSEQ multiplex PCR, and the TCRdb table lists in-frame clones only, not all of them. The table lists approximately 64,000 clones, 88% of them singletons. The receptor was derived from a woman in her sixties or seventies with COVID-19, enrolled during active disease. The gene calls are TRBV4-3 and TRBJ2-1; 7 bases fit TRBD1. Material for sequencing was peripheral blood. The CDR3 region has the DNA TGCGCCAGCAGCCAAGAGTTCGAGACAGGGCTTTACAATGAGCAGTTCTTC. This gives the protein CASSQEFETGLYNEQFF.